Listed below are T cell receptor beta chains from one sample, sequenced in a study of beta chain features in type 1 diabetes. Sequencing was performed with immunoSEQ multiplex PCR; in TCRdb, only in-frame clones are kept and a portion is missing. Among about 700,000 clones listed, 13% were seen once. Material for sequencing was naive CD4+ T cells from blood. These TCRs come from a man aged 18 to 29 with type 1 diabetes. The CDR3 runs from the conserved cysteine through the conserved F or W. Fields, in order: V gene, clone size, D gene, CDR3 length, J gene, CDR3 protein, CDR3 DNA. A D gene is named only where the DNA matches it firmly. A row's size may be missing; if present it is once, few, many or a size class.

>TRBV4-2|-|-|14|TRBJ1-1
CASSQDRTVTEAFF
TGTGCCAGCAGCCAAGATCGTACAGTTACTGAAGCTTTCTTT
>TRBV10-1|-|-|16|TRBJ2-2
CASSDPDSANTGELFF
TGCGCCAGCAGTGATCCGGACAGCGCGAACACCGGGGAGCTGTTTTTT
>TRBV14|-|-|16|TRBJ2-1
CASSRGAHLTGDEQFF
TGTGCCAGCAGCCGCGGGGCGCATCTAACTGGCGATGAGCAGTTCTTC
>TRBV4-1|-|-|15|TRBJ1-5
CASSQGPGTNQPQHF
TGCGCCAGCAGCCAAGGACCGGGGACCAATCAGCCCCAGCATTTT
>TRBV19|-|-|15|TRBJ1-5
CASSMVGGGNQPQHF
TGTGCCAGTAGTATGGTCGGGGGTGGCAATCAGCCCCAGCATTTT
>TRBV28|-|-|15|TRBJ2-7
CASSPRGASSYEQYF
TGTGCCAGCAGTCCCCGGGGGGCCAGCTCCTACGAGCAGTACTTC
>TRBV9|few|-|14|TRBJ2-5
CASSAHRGQETQYF
TGTGCCAGCAGCGCTCACAGAGGCCAGGAGACCCAGTACTTC
>TRBV6-6|few|-|13|TRBJ2-3
CASSRTAPDTQYF
TGTGCCAGCAGTAGGACAGCCCCAGATACGCAGTATTTT
>TRBV5-1|-|-|13|TRBJ1-1
CASSFTVNTEAFF
TGCGCCAGCAGCTTTACGGTGAACACTGAAGCTTTCTTT
>TRBV28|-|-|13|TRBJ1-1
CASSLGLNSEAFF
TGTGCCAGCAGTTTGGGTCTGAACAGTGAAGCTTTCTTT
>TRBV30|few|-|13|TRBJ1-1
CAWGNIPNTEAFF
TGTGCCTGGGGGAACATCCCGAACACTGAAGCTTTCTTT
>TRBV30|few|TRBD1|15|TRBJ1-6
CAWSYLTGDNSPLHF
TGTGCCTGGAGTTACCTTACAGGGGATAATTCACCCCTCCACTTT
>TRBV19|few|TRBD1|14|TRBJ2-7
CASRPGQGVHEQYF
TGTGCCAGTAGACCGGGACAGGGTGTCCACGAGCAGTACTTC
>TRBV19|few|TRBD2|14|TRBJ2-3
CATRPGGSTDTQYF
TGTGCTACTAGGCCGGGGGGGAGCACAGATACGCAGTATTTT
>TRBV25-1|-|-|15|TRBJ1-2
CASSESGGFPYGYTF
TGTGCCAGCAGTGAATCGGGGGGGTTTCCCTATGGCTACACCTTC
>TRBV10-3|-|-|13|TRBJ2-3
CAIRDGDTDTQYF
TGTGCCATCAGGGACGGAGACACAGATACGCAGTATTTT
>TRBV2|-|-|12|TRBJ1-4
CASSPDLEKLFF
TGTGCCAGCAGTCCCGACCTTGAAAAACTGTTTTTT
>TRBV30|-|TRBD1|11|TRBJ1-1
CAWIKGAEAFF
TGTGCCTGGATTAAGGGGGCAGAAGCTTTCTTT
>TRBV5-1|few|TRBD1|14|TRBJ2-1
CASSGTGASDEQFF
TGCGCCAGCTCCGGGACAGGGGCTTCGGATGAGCAGTTCTTC
>TRBV2|-|TRBD2|14|TRBJ2-5
CASRTSGRGETQYF
TGTGCCAGCAGGACTAGCGGGCGAGGGGAGACCCAGTACTTC
>TRBV29-1|-|-|12|TRBJ1-4
CSVEGPDEKLFF
TGCAGCGTTGAAGGCCCTGATGAAAAACTGTTTTTT
>TRBV27|-|TRBD1|15|TRBJ1-1
CASSFDREGDTEAFF
TGTGCCAGCAGTTTCGACAGGGAAGGGGACACTGAAGCTTTCTTT
>TRBV5-1|-|-|14|TRBJ1-1
CASSLEGRGTEAFF
TGCGCCAGCAGCTTGGAGGGAAGGGGCACTGAAGCTTTCTTT
>TRBV14|few|-|14|TRBJ2-3
CASSRIRSTDTQYF
TGTGCCAGCAGTCGTATAAGGAGCACAGATACGCAGTATTTT
>TRBV27|-|TRBD1|18|TRBJ2-6
CASTFDGTGVRGANVLTF
TGTGCCAGCACCTTTGATGGGACAGGGGTGAGAGGGGCCAACGTCCTGACTTTC
>TRBV6-1|-|-|12|TRBJ2-7
CASLTRTYEQYF
TGTGCCAGCTTGACTCGGACCTACGAGCAGTACTTC
>TRBV27|few|TRBD2|15|TRBJ2-3
CASSLSGGALDTQYF
TGTGCCAGCAGTCTTAGCGGGGGGGCCCTAGATACGCAGTATTTT
>TRBV4-1|few|-|15|TRBJ2-7
CASSPYLQGAYEQYF
TGCGCCAGCAGCCCGTACTTACAGGGAGCCTACGAGCAGTACTTC
>TRBV5-4|-|TRBD1|15|TRBJ2-2
CASRTQGSNTGELFF
TGTGCCAGCAGGACACAGGGGTCTAACACCGGGGAGCTGTTTTTT
>TRBV27|few|-|13|TRBJ1-1
CASSFQMNTEAFF
TGTGCCAGCAGTTTTCAGATGAACACTGAAGCTTTCTTT
>TRBV9|-|-|14|TRBJ1-2
CASSVDGVGGGYTF
TGTGCCAGCAGCGTAGACGGGGTTGGTGGAGGCTACACCTTC
>TRBV30|-|TRBD1|16|TRBJ2-3
CAWSVLGTGKSDTQYF
TGTGCCTGGAGTGTACTAGGGACAGGGAAGTCAGATACGCAGTATTTT
>TRBV7-9|-|TRBD1|16|TRBJ2-3
CASSKGTGTATDTQYF
TGTGCCAGCAGCAAAGGGACAGGGACCGCCACAGATACGCAGTATTTT
>TRBV15|few|-|12|TRBJ1-2
CATSGVAYGYTF
TGTGCCACCAGCGGCGTGGCCTATGGCTACACCTTC
>TRBV5-6|few|-|13|TRBJ1-2
CASTEDILYGYTF
TGTGCCAGCACCGAAGACATCCTCTATGGCTACACCTTC
>TRBV7-9|-|-|16|TRBJ2-7
CASSLIPAGVTYEQYF
TGTGCCAGCAGCTTAATCCCGGCAGGCGTTACCTACGAGCAGTACTTC
>TRBV6-4|once|TRBD2|17|TRBJ2-1
CASSPGPGLAGHNEQFF
TGTGCCAGCAGTCCGGGACCGGGACTAGCGGGGCACAATGAGCAGTTCTTC
>TRBV7-9|-|TRBD2|15|TRBJ2-3
CASTPGGGQTDTQYF
TGTGCCAGCACCCCCGGGGGGGGTCAAACAGATACGCAGTATTTT
>TRBV18|-|-|15|TRBJ1-1
CASSLTRGTDTEAFF
TGTGCCAGCTCCCTCACCAGGGGAACAGACACTGAAGCTTTCTTT
>TRBV30|few|-|12|TRBJ2-7
CAWSESSYEQYF
TGTGCCTGGAGTGAGAGCTCCTACGAGCAGTACTTC
>TRBV30|once|TRBD2|14|TRBJ2-5
CAWSSTGLEGTQYF
TGTGCCTGGAGCTCGACGGGACTAGAAGGGACCCAGTACTTC